This TCR beta chain was sequenced in a study of identical twins. Study observations and caveats: Cross-sectional statistics underpinned the conclusions; the same donors were not followed.

Many counts were recorded for this clonotype. Its antigen is not identified. Using its own MiXCR run on the 5' RACE reads, TCRdb lists one record per CDR3 protein. The sample consists of about 690,000 distinct CDR3 sequences, around 6% of them appearing once. CDR3 length equals 15 residues. The germline CDR1 and CDR2 sequences are LNHNV and YYDKDF (reference sequence). Trimming shortened V by 0 bases and J by 10 bases, and 16 bases separated the two germline ends. This sequence was found in a man between 18 and 29 years old in good health. The source material was naive T cells sorted from blood. The rearrangement joins TRBV15 to TRBJ2-1, with a possible D match to TRBD1 (5 bases). The CDR3 is CATSRDLGQTKEQFF. In DNA form, the CDR3 reads TGTGCCACCAGCAGAGATCTGGGGCAGACCAAGGAGCAGTTCTTC.